This T cell receptor (beta chain) was identified during a study of cytomegalovirus exposure and HLA in healthy donors. Study-wide context: Around 200 million T cells yielded 117 million unique TCR beta sequences, as an earlier analysis found.

This PCR relied on a set of 60 Vbeta primers and 13 Jbeta primers. This table comes from immunoSEQ multiplex PCR, and its TCRdb copy is limited to in-frame clones, with some not included. The data contain approximately 150,000 clones, about 70% of them singletons. Note on this clone: Its specificity is not known.

Study-wide points: Roughly uniform depth of sequencing across donors was assumed in presence/absence analyses.

This CDR3 region has 15 residues. The germline gives CDR1 MGHDK, CDR2 SYGVNS. J lost 5 bases, V lost 3 bases, and 8 bases had no gene match. This receptor was obtained from a woman aged 40 to 49 in good health and CMV-seropositive. The specimen was PBMCs. The chain combines TRBV25-1 with TRBJ2-5, with 8 bases aligning to TRBD2. CDR3 in DNA: TGTGCCAGCAGTGAGCCCGGACTAGCTGGGGAGACCCAGTACTTC. Protein: CASSEPGLAGETQYF.